The 19 T cell receptor beta chains given below trace back to one sample, sequenced in a study of CD8 T cells in Susac syndrome. The RNA input was about 0.5 to 1 ug, and it was reverse transcribed with random hexamers. TCRdb re-analysed the immunoSEQ multiplex PCR reads in MiXCR, keeping a single row per CDR3 protein. The table shows about 300,000 distinct CDR3 sequences, with approximately 85% occurring only once. Sequenced sample: CD8+ T cells from PBMCs. These receptors were collected from a human donor with multiple sclerosis.

The chain carries TRBV24-1 and TRBJ2-2; TRBD1 matches 10 bases. Germline-derived CDR1 and CDR2 are KGHDR and SFDVKD. There are 15 residues in the CDR3. V lost 5 bases and J lost 4; bases outside the gene matches: 3. CDR3 in amino acids: CATSGWDRGTGELFF. As DNA, the CDR3 is TGTGCCACCAGTGGATGGGACAGGGGCACCGGGGAGCTGTTTTTT.

The genes are TRBV30 and TRBJ2-3; D not resolved. Looked up from germline, CDR1 is GTSNPN and CDR2 is SVGIG (reference sequence). The CDR3 runs 14 residues. V dropped 3 bases and J dropped 4 bases, with 14 bases sitting between them. The CDR3 bases are TGTGCCTGGAGCGCAAAACGGTCACCAGATACGCAGTATTTT. This sequence encodes CAWSAKRSPDTQYF.

The gene calls are TRBV28 and TRBJ2-7; 10 nucleotides match TRBD1. Germline V CDR1 and CDR2: MDHEN, SYDVKM. The CDR3 covers 14 residues. V lost 3 bases to trimming and J lost 3 bases; unmatched junction nucleotides: 2. The DNA for the CDR3 is TGTGCCAGCAGTTTCGGGACAGGGGACTACGAGCAGTACTTC. Translating it yields CASSFGTGDYEQYF.

J is TRBJ2-7 and V is TRBV10-2, with D uncertain. The CDR3 consists of 13 residues. CDR1 WSHSY and CDR2 SAAADI come from the germline V gene. V lost 4 bases and J lost 3, with 10 bases in between. CDR3 nucleotide sequence: TGCGCCAGCAGTGGGCAGGACGGCTACGAGCAGTACTTC. It translates to CASSGQDGYEQYF.

This rearrangement joins TRBV10-1 to TRBJ1-1; D unresolved. The CDR3 has 14 amino acids. Germline values: CDR1 WNHNN, CDR2 SYGVQD (reference sequence). V was cut by 8 bases and J by 3 bases, with 16 bases left in between. CDR3 in amino acids: CASSARVGDTEAFF. The CDR3 DNA reads TGCGCCAGCTCTGCTCGGGTAGGAGACACTGAAGCTTTCTTT.

The rearrangement links TRBV3-1 to TRBJ1-2; 8 bases map to TRBD1. CDR1 LGHDT and CDR2 YNNKEL come from the germline V gene (reference sequence). This CDR3 has 18 amino acids. With V trimmed by 2 bases and J by 5 bases, 16 bases remained unmatched. In DNA form, the CDR3 reads TGTGCCAGCAGCCAAAACCCTGTCCTGGGACAGGAAACTTATGGCTACACCTTC. Residues: CASSQNPVLGQETYGYTF.

V usage is TRBV15 and J usage is TRBJ1-4; TRBD1 matches at 7 bases. This CDR3 has 14 residues. The junction had 7 bases not matched to a gene; V was cut back by 5 bases and J by 7 bases. From germline, CDR1 is LNHNV and CDR2 YYDKDF (reference sequence). CDR3 DNA: TGTGCCACCAGCCTCAGGGGGTTCCCTGAAAAACTGTTTTTT. Translation gives CATSLRGFPEKLFF.

In this sample, this clonotype turned up a few times. The rearrangement joins TRBV27 to TRBJ2-7; D unclear. The CDR3 is 13 residues long. Trimming took off 4 bases at V and 4 bases at J, with 11 bases between the two ends. Looked up from germline, CDR1 is MNHEY and CDR2 is SMNVEV (reference sequence). CDR3 protein: CASSSNPLYEQYF. Here the CDR3 DNA reads TGTGCCAGCAGTTCCAATCCGCTTTACGAGCAGTACTTC.

The rearrangement joins TRBV4-1 to TRBJ1-1; D gene unclear. The V gene lost 0 bases and the J gene lost 4 bases, with 9 bases spanning the gap. CDR3 size: 14 residues. CDR1 MGHRA and CDR2 YSYEKL come from the germline V gene. As DNA, the CDR3 is TGCGCCAGCAGCCAAGAGAAGACCTTCACTGAAGCTTTCTTT. Protein product: CASSQEKTFTEAFF.

This sequence joins TRBV2 and TRBJ2-1; tentative D call: TRBD2 (6 bases). CDR3 length: 19 amino acids. Trimming stripped 2 bases from V and 3 bases from J, with 23 bases between. Per the germline V gene, CDR1 is SNHLY and CDR2 is FYNNEI. The CDR3 loop is CASSESGAGWSSVYNEQFF. CDR3 sequence (DNA): TGTGCCAGCAGTGAAAGTGGGGCAGGGTGGTCTAGCGTCTACAATGAGCAGTTCTTC.

The rearrangement joins TRBV5-4 to TRBJ2-7, with D tentatively TRBD2 (6 bases). Per germline, CDR1 SGHNT and CDR2 YYREEE (reference sequence). V shed 5 bases and J shed 2 bases, with 17 bases lying between them. The CDR3 consists of 15 residues. CDR3 DNA: TGTGCCAGCAGTCCTACTGGCGGGGCCCCCTACGAGCAGTACTTC. Translated, it gives CASSPTGGAPYEQYF.

V is TRBV7-8 and J is TRBJ2-7, with D unclear. V shed 2 bases and J shed 6 bases, with 11 bases lying between them. The CDR3 sequence is 13 residues long. The germline V gene has CDR1 SGHVS and CDR2 FQNEAQ. The CDR3 coding sequence is TGTGCCAGCAGCTTAAGCCAGCTGAGCGAGCAGTACTTC. Amino acids: CASSLSQLSEQYF.

The chain employs TRBV20-1 and TRBJ2-7; 7 bases are shared with TRBD2. The germline V gene has CDR1 DFQATT and CDR2 SNEGSKA (reference sequence). CDR3 size: 16 residues. V lost 3 bases, J lost 3 bases, and 14 bases stayed unmatched. The CDR3 protein is CSASPLAGDTNYEQYF. As DNA, the CDR3 is TGCAGTGCTAGCCCCTTAGCGGGCGATACAAACTACGAGCAGTACTTC.

V usage is TRBV27 and J usage is TRBJ1-2; 7 bases match TRBD1. J was trimmed by 4 bases and V by 5 bases; bases with no gene match: 4. Germline lookup yields CDR1 MNHEY and CDR2 SMNVEV (reference sequence). The CDR3 runs to 13 residues. The CDR3, as DNA: TGTGCCAGCAGTCCAGGGACAGTCTATGGCTACACCTTC. It specifies CASSPGTVYGYTF.

A single count supports this clonotype. V gene TRBV19 combines with J gene TRBJ2-1, with TRBD2 identical over 11 bases. This CDR3 is built from 18 residues. Germline CDR1 LNHDA, CDR2 SQIVND (reference sequence). Trimming removed 7 bases from V and 0 bases from J; junction bases left unmatched: 11. DNA of the CDR3: TGTGCCAGTACCCCGGGACTAGCGGAGCCTCGCTCCTACAATGAGCAGTTCTTC. As protein: CASTPGLAEPRSYNEQFF.

This chain joins TRBV6-2 or TRBV6-3 and TRBJ2-7, with D perhaps matching TRBD1 (6 bases). This CDR3 contains 15 residues. V was cut by 2 bases and J by 1 base, with 12 bases left in between. In germline, CDR1 is MNHEY, CDR2 SVGEGT. This chain's CDR3 is CASSYVAGESYEQYF. CDR3 DNA sequence: TGTGCCAGCAGTTACGTGGCAGGGGAATCCTACGAGCAGTACTTC.

The rearrangement links TRBV4-3 to TRBJ2-1; weak D call: TRBD2 (6 bases). CDR3 length: 15 residues. V shed 4 bases and J shed 4 bases, with 14 bases lying between them. Germline V gene data show CDR1 as LGHNA and CDR2 as YSLEER. The CDR3, as DNA: TGCGCCAGCAGCCCCGGGGGAGCAACTTACAATGAGCAGTTCTTC. Protein: CASSPGGATYNEQFF.

The V gene is TRBV30, the J gene TRBJ2-7; TRBD2 is a possible D gene (5 bases). This CDR3 spans 13 amino acids. V was shortened by 4 bases and J by 4 bases, with 14 bases between the two germline ends. Germline lookup yields CDR1 GTSNPN and CDR2 SVGIG (reference sequence). CDR3 sequence reads: CAWNTPGSYEQYF. DNA of the CDR3: TGTGCCTGGAATACACCGGGATCTTACGAGCAGTACTTC.

The chain uses TRBV10-3 and TRBJ2-1, with D perhaps TRBD1 (6 bases). The CDR3 length is 10 residues. Germline V gene lookup returns CDR1 ENHRY and CDR2 SYGVKD. V was clipped by 10 bases and J by 7 bases, with 8 bases between them. This CDR3 reads CATQGNEQFF. The CDR3 bases are TGTGCCACCCAGGGGAATGAGCAGTTCTTC.